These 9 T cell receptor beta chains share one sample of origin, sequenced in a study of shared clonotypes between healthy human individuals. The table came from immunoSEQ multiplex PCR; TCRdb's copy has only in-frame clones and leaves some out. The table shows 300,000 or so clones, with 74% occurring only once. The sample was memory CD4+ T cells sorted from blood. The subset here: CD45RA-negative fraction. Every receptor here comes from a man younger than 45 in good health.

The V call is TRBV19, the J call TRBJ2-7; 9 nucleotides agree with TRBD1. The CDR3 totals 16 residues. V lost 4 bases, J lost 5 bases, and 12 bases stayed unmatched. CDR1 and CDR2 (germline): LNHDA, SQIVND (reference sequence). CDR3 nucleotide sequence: TGTGCCAGTAGTACCTTCGCCGGGACAGGGTCCAACGAGCAGTACTTC. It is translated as CASSTFAGTGSNEQYF. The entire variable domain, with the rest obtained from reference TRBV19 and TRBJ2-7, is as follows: DGGITQSPKYLFRKEGQNVTLSCEQNLNHDAMYWYRQDPGQGLRLIYYSQIVNDFQKGDIAEGYSVSREKKESFPLTVTSAQKNPTAFYLCASSTFAGTGSNEQYFGPGTRLTVT.

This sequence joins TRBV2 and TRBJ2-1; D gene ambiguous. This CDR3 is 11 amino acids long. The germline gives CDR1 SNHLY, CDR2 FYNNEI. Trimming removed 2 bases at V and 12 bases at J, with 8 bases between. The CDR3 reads CASSETLWQFF. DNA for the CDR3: TGTGCCAGCAGTGAAACCCTTTGGCAGTTCTTC.

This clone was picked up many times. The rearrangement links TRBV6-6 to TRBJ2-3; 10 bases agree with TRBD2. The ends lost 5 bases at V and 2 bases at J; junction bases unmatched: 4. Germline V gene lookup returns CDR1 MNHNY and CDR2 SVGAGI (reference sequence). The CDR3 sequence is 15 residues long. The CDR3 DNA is TGTGCCAGCAGTGGGACTAGCGAAAACACAGATACGCAGTATTTT. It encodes CASSGTSENTDTQYF.

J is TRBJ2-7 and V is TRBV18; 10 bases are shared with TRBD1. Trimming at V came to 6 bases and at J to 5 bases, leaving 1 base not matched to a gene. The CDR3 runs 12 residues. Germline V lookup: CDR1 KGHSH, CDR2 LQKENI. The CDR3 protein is CASSTGGHEQYF. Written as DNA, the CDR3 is TGTGCCAGCTCGACAGGGGGCCACGAGCAGTACTTC.

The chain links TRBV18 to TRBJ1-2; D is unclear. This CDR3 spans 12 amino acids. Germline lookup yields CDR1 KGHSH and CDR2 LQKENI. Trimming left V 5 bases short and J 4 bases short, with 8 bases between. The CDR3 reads CASSVEGYGYTF. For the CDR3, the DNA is TGTGCCAGCTCAGTGGAGGGCTATGGCTACACCTTC.

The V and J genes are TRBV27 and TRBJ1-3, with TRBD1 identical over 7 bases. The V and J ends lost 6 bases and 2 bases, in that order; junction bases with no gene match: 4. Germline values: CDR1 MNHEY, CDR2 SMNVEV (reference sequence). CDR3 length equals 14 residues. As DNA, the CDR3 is TGTGCCAGCAGGCCTACAGGGGCTGGAAACACCATATATTTT. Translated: CASRPTGAGNTIYF.

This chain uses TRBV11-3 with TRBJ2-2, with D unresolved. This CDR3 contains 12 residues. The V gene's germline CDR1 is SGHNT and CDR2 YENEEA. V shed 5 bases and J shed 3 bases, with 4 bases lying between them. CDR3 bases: TGTGCCAGCAGCCCATACACCGGGGAGCTGTTTTTT. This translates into CASSPYTGELFF.

CDR3 amino acids: CASSETGDYGYTF. Written as DNA, the CDR3 is TGTGCCAGCAGTGAAACAGGGGACTATGGCTACACCTTC. The chain carries TRBV2 and TRBJ1-2; 7 nucleotides line up with TRBD1. CDR1 and CDR2 (germline): SNHLY, FYNNEI. Trimming at V came to 2 bases and at J to 3 bases, leaving 0 bases not matched to a gene. The CDR3 is 13 residues long.

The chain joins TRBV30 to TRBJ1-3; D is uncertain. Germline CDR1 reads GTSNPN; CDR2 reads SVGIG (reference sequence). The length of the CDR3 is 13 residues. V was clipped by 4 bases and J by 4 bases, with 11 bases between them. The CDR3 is CAWTYDGGNTIYF. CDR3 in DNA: TGTGCCTGGACTTACGACGGCGGAAACACCATATATTTT. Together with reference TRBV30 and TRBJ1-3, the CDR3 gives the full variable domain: SQTIHQWPATLVQPVGSPLSLECTVEGTSNPNLYWYRQAAGRGLQLLFYSVGIGQISSEVPQNLSASRPQDRQFILSSKKLLLSDSGFYLCAWTYDGGNTIYFGEGSWLTVV.